These 8 T cell receptor beta chains were all obtained from the same sample, sequenced in a study of T cells in women clearing cervical HPV infection. The assay was immunoSEQ multiplex PCR, and TCRdb's table has in-frame clones only and misses some. Its listing shows about 21,000 clones. Sequencing input: blood buffy coat. The origin of the receptors is a woman between 18 and 75 years old with a cervical HPV16 infection that either progressed to CIN3+ or cleared (not recorded which).

Concerning this clone: Coverage ceases 3 residues before the CDR3 finishes, and the germline J gene fills in the end. V usage is TRBV2 and J usage is TRBJ2-1; D perhaps matches TRBD2 (5 bases). Trimming cost V 3 bases and J 1 base, with 10 bases left between them. This CDR3 contains 15 residues. Germline CDR1 SNHLY, CDR2 FYNNEI. The CDR3: CASSDLAPSYNEQFF. The sequenced CDR3 bases are TGTGCCAGCAGTGATCTAGCTCCGTCCTACAATGAG. The full variable domain, completed using reference TRBV2 and TRBJ2-1, is EPEVTQTPSHQVTQMGQEVILRCVPISNHLYFYWYRQILGQKVEFLVSFYNNEISEKSEIFDDQFSVERPDGSNFTLKIRSTKLEDSAMYFCASSDLAPSYNEQFFGPGTRLTVL.

For this clone: The read ends 3 residues early relative to the CDR3; the germline J gene fills the gap. V is TRBV6-1 and J is TRBJ2-7; 9 positions agree with TRBD1. CDR3 size: 14 residues. The V gene's germline CDR1 is MNHNS and CDR2 SASEGT. V lost 4 bases and J lost 6; bases outside the gene matches: 7. The CDR3 bases that were read are TGTGCCAGCAGTGGTATTGGGACAGGGCGCGAG. This sequence encodes CASSGIGTGRE. The entire CDR3 protein reads CASSGIGTGREQYF.

This CDR3 reads CASIAGGTDTQYF. The covered CDR3 bases are TGTGCCAGCATAGCGGGAGGGACAGATACG. The chain recombines TRBV6-2 or TRBV6-3 with TRBJ2-3; 11 bases are shared with TRBD2. The read gets to within 3 residues of the CDR3 end, and the germline J gene fills in the rest. Trimming at V came to 7 bases and at J to 3 bases, leaving 0 bases not matched to a gene. Germline CDR1 and CDR2: MNHEY and SVGEGT. There are 13 residues in the CDR3.

As regards this clone: The CDR3 end falls 3 residues outside the read, so it is completed with the germline J gene. The chain joins TRBV7-7 to TRBJ2-7; TRBD2 agrees at 9 bases. V lost 1 base to trimming and J lost 4 bases; unmatched junction nucleotides: 5. Germline CDR1 reads SSHAT; CDR2 reads FNYEAQ (reference sequence). CDR3 length: 15 residues. CDR3 in amino acids: CASSLGSGSLYEQYF. The DNA read from the CDR3 is TGTGCCAGCAGCTTAGGTAGCGGGAGTTTATACGAG. The whole variable domain, remainder taken from reference TRBV7-7 and TRBJ2-7, is GAGVSQSPRYKVTKRGQDVTLRCDPISSHATLYWYQQALGQGPEFLTYFNYEAQPDKSGLPSDRFSAERPEGSISTLTIQRTEQRDSAMYRCASSLGSGSLYEQYFGPGTRLTVT.

A note on this clone: The missing CDR3 end, 3 residues past where the read stops, is filled in from the germline J gene. The V and J genes are TRBV5-5 and TRBJ2-1; a possible D gene is TRBD1 (8 bases). CDR3 size: 14 residues. Germline values: CDR1 SGHKS, CDR2 YYEKEE (reference sequence). The germline V and J ends were trimmed by 7 bases and 6 bases, with 17 bases remaining between them. CDR3 DNA (partial): TGTGCCAGCTCCGGGGGGACAGGTCTCAATGAG. Protein product: CASSGGTGLNE. The complete CDR3 protein is CASSGGTGLNEQFF.

Of note for this clone: Read sequence stops 3 residues before the CDR3 end, and the germline J gene provides the missing end. J is TRBJ2-7 and V is TRBV9, with D possibly matching TRBD2 (7 bases). Germline CDR1 is SGDLS and CDR2 is YYNGEE. The CDR3 is made up of 16 amino acids. Trimming cost V 6 bases and J 3 bases, with 22 bases left between them. Here the CDR3 reads CASTLPGAGEGYEQYF. The DNA read from the CDR3 is TGTGCCAGCACACTACCAGGGGCGGGAGAGGGCTACGAG.

As to this clone: The read gets to within 3 residues of the CDR3 end, and the germline J gene fills in the rest. The chain has TRBV5-1 and TRBJ1-6, with no clear D. The length of the CDR3 is 14 residues. V gave up 2 bases and J gave up 5 bases, with 8 bases separating them. Looked up from germline, CDR1 is SGHRS and CDR2 is YFSETQ. The sequenced part of the CDR3 DNA is TGCGCCAGCAGCTTTGGCAGAGATAATTCACCC. It is translated as CASSFGRDNSP. The CDR3 as a whole reads CASSFGRDNSPLHF.

As regards this clone: The CDR3 end lies 3 residues beyond the end of the read and is filled in from the germline J gene. The chain carries TRBV20-1 and TRBJ2-7; 10 bases are a match to TRBD2. Trimming cost V 0 bases and J 0 bases; bases outside gene matches: 5. The germline V gene has CDR1 DFQATT and CDR2 SNEGSKA (reference sequence). The CDR3 is made up of 16 amino acids. The chain's CDR3 is CSARDRLAGVSYEQYF. CDR3 DNA (partial): TGCAGTGCTAGAGATCGGCTAGCGGGAGTCTCCTACGAG.